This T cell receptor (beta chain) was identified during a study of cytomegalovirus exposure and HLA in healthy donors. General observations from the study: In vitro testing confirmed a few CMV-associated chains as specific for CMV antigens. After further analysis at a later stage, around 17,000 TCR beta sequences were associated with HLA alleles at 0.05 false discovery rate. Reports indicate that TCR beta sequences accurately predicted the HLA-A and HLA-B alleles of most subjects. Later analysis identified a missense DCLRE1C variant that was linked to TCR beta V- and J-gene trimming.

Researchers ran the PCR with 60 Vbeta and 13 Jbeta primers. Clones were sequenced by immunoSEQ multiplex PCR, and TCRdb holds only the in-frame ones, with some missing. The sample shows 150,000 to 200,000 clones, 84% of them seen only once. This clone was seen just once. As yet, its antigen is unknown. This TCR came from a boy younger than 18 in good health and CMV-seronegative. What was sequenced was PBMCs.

CDR3 in amino acids: CAIGGFGEYQETQYF. CDR3 DNA sequence: TGTGCCATCGGAGGGTTTGGGGAATACCAAGAGACCCAGTACTTC. This sequence joins TRBV10-3 and TRBJ2-5; possibly TRBD2 for D (6 bases). Germline loops: CDR1 ENHRY, CDR2 SYGVKD. Trimming shortened V by 8 bases and J by 0 bases, and 16 bases separated the two germline ends. The CDR3 loop spans 15 amino acids.